Sequencing of this TCR beta chain was carried out in a study of OX40 agonist ivuxolimab in advanced cancers. On the study more broadly: At doses from 0.01 to 10 mg/kg, patients were given intravenous ivuxolimab every 2 weeks. Study-level points and caveats: Averaged across samples, CD8+ T cells carried more expanded clones than CD4+ did.

Profiled with immunoSEQ multiplex PCR; TCRdb holds only in-frame clones, not every one. The repertoire holds 61,000 or so clones, over 70% seen once, with roughly 1.9% in the top ten. This clone was observed a single time. Its target is unknown. V lost 4 bases and J 3 bases, leaving 9 bases between the germline ends. Germline V gives CDR1 ENHRY, CDR2 SYGVKD. The CDR3 runs 13 residues. The chain has TRBV10-3 and TRBJ2-5; D gene uncertain. Sequences were derived from CD4+ or CD8+ T cells sorted from blood, sampled in a trial of the OX40 agonist ivuxolimab. This receptor was taken from an adult with an advanced solid tumor such as melanoma, head and neck, liver or kidney cancer. The CDR3 bases are TGTGCCATCAGTGGGGCAGTTGAAGAGACCCAGTACTTC. This translates into CAISGAVEETQYF.